This T cell receptor beta chain was identified in a study of blood T cell repertoires in COVID-19. For the study at large: From the United States, Italy and Spain came samples of acute and convalescent COVID-19. PBMCs, B-cell-depleted T cells, or T cells were the source of the cDNA or gDNA that made up the material.

Authors' data handling: The authors estimated nucleated cell counts from reference gene primer amplification. Sequenced by immunoSEQ multiplex PCR; TCRdb stores in-frame clones only, minus some. V, J and clone size reflect that table, while D and trimming were determined from the DNA. Of 25,000 to 30,000 clones in the sample, roughly 89% were seen once. J lost 4 bases, V lost 4 bases, and 8 bases had no gene match. Germline CDR1 and CDR2: SGHDN and FVKESK. The CDR3 spans 15 residues. Sequenced material: peripheral blood. The chain carries TRBV14 and TRBJ2-7; TRBD1 agrees at 9 bases. This TCR came from a human donor with acute or convalescent COVID-19. The donor label of this sample is uncertain. CDR3 in amino acids: CASSPGTGIQYEQYF. The CDR3 nucleotides read TGTGCCAGCAGCCCCGGGACAGGGATACAGTACGAGCAGTACTTC. The full variable domain, completed using reference TRBV14 and TRBJ2-7, is EAGVTQFPSHSVIEKGQTVTLRCDPISGHDNLYWYRRVMGKEIKFLLHFVKESKQDESGMPNNRFLAERTGGTYSTLKVQPAELEDSGVYFCASSPGTGIQYEQYFGPGTRLTVT.